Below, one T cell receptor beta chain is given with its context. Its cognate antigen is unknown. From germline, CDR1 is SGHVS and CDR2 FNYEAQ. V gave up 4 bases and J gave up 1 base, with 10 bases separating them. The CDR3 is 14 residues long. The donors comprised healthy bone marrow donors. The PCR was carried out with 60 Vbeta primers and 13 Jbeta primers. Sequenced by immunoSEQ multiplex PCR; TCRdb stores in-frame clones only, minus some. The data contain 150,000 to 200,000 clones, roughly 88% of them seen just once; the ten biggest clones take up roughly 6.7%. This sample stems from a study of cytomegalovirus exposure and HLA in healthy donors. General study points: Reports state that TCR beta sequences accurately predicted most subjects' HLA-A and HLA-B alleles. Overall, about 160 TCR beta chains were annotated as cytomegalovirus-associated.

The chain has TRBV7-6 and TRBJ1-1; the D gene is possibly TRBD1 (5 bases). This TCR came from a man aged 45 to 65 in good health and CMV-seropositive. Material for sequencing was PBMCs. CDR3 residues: CASSSGGANTEAFF. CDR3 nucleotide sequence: TGTGCCAGCAGCTCCGGAGGGGCGAACACTGAAGCTTTCTTT. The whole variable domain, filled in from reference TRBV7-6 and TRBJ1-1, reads GAGVSQSPRYKVTKRGQDVALRCDPISGHVSLYWYRQALGQGPEFLTYFNYEAQQDKSGLPNDRFSAERPEGSISTLTIQRTEQRDSAMYRCASSSGGANTEAFFGQGTRLTVV.